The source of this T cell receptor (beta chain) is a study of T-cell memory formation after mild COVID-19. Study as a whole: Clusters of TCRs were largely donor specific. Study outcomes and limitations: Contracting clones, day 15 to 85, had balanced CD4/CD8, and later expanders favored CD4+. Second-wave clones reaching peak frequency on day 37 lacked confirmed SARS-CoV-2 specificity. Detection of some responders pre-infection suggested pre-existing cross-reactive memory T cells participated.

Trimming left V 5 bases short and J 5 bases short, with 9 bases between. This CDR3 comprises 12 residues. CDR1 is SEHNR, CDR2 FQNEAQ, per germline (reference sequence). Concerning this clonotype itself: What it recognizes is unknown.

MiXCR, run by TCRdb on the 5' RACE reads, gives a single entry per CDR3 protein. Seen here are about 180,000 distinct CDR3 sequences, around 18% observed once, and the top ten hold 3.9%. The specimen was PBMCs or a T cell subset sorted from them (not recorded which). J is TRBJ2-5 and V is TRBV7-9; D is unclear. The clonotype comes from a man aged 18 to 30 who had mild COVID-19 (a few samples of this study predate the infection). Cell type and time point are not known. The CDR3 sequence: CASSPVEETQYF. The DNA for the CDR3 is TGTGCCAGCAGCCCCGTTGAGGAGACCCAGTACTTC.